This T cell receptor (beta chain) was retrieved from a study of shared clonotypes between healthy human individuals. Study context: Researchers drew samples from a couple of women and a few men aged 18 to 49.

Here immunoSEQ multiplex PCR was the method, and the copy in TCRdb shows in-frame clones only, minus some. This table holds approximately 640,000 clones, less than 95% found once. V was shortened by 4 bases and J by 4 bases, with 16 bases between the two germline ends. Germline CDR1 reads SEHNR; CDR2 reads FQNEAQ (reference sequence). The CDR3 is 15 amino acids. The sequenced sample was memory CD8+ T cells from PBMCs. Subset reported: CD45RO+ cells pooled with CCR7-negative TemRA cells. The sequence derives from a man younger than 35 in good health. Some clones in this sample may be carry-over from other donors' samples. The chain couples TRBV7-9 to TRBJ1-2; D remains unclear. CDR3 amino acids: CASSSGGGWGYGYTF. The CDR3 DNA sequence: TGTGCCAGCAGCTCCGGTGGAGGGTGGGGCTATGGCTACACCTTC.